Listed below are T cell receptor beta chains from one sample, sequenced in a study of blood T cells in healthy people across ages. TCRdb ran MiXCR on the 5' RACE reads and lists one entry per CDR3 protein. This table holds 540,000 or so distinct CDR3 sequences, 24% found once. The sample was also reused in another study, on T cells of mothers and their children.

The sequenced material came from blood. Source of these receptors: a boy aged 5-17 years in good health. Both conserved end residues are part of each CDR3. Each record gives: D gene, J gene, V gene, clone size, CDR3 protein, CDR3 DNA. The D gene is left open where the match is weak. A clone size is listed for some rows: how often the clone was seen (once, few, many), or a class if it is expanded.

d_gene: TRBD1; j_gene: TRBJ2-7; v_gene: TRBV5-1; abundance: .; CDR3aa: CASSLSGTGGYEQYF; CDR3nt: TGCGCCAGCAGCTTGTCCGGGACAGGGGGTTACGAGCAGTACTTC
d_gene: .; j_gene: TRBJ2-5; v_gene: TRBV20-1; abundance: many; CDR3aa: CSAGGGRETQYF; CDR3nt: TGCAGTGCTGGGGGGGGCAGAGAGACCCAGTACTTC
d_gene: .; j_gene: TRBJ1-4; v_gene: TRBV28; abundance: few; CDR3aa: CASSIHTQGSSEKLFF; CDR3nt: TGTGCCAGCAGCATTCATACACAGGGATCGAGTGAAAAACTGTTTTTT
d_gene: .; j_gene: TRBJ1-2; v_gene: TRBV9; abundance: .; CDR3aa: CASSAGGSYGYTF; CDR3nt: TGTGCCAGCAGTGCTGGGGGATCCTATGGCTACACCTTC
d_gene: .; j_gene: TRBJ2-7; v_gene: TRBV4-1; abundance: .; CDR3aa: CASSQGRAQVYEQYF; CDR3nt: TGCGCCAGCAGCCAAGGAAGAGCCCAAGTCTACGAGCAGTACTTC
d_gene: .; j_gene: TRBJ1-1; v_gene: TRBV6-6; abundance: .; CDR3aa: CASRLWVTEAFF; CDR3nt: TGTGCCAGCAGACTTTGGGTTACTGAAGCTTTCTTT
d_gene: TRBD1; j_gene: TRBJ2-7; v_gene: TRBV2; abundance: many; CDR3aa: CASSLRGREEQYF; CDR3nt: TGTGCCAGCAGTCTCAGGGGGCGCGAAGAGCAGTACTTC
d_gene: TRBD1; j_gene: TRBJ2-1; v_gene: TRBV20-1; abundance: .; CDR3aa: CSARIRTGAPLSSYNEQFF; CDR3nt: TGCAGTGCTAGGATCCGGACAGGGGCGCCCTTGAGCTCCTACAATGAGCAGTTCTTC
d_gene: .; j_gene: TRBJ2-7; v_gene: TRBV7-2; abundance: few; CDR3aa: CASSLGGSGAGSYEQYF; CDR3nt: TGTGCCAGCAGCTTAGGTGGGTCAGGGGCTGGCTCCTACGAGCAGTACTTC
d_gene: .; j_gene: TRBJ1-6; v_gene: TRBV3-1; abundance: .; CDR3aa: CASSREVQGNSPLHF; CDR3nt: TGTGCCAGCAGCCGAGAGGTCCAAGGGAATTCACCCCTCCACTTT
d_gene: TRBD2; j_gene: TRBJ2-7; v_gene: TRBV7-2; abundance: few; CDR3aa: CASSSPLIAGVPYEQYF; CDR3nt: TGTGCCAGCAGCTCCCCGTTAATAGCGGGGGTCCCCTACGAGCAGTACTTC
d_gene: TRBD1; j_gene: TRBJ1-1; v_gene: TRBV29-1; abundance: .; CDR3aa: CSVRQGATLEAFF; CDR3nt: TGCAGCGTTCGACAGGGGGCCACTCTTGAAGCTTTCTTT
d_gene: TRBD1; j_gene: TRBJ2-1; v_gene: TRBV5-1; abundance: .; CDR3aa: CASSLNRGRWTHNEQFF; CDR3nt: TGCGCCAGCAGCTTGAACAGGGGGCGGTGGACCCACAATGAGCAGTTCTTC
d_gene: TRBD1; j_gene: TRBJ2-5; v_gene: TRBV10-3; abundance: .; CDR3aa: CAISDLGTAQETQYF; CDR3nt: TGTGCCATCAGTGACCTTGGGACAGCCCAAGAGACCCAGTACTTC
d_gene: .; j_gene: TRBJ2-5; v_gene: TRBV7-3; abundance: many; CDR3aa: CASSLTPKETQYF; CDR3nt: TGTGCCAGCAGCTTAACACCCAAAGAGACCCAGTACTTC
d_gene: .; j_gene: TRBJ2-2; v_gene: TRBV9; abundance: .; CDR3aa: CASSVALGPSGDGELFF; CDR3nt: TGTGCCAGCAGCGTAGCTTTAGGGCCCTCGGGCGACGGGGAGCTGTTTTTT
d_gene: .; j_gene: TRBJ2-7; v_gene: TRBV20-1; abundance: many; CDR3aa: CSARVPSYEQYF; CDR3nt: TGCAGTGCTAGAGTCCCCTCCTACGAGCAGTACTTC
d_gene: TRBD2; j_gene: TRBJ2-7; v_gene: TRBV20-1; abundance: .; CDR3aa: CSARGTSGLPYEQYF; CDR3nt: TGCAGTGCCAGAGGGACTAGCGGGCTGCCCTACGAGCAGTACTTC
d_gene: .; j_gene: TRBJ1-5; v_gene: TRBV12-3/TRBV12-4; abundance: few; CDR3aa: CASSLNNGQPQHF; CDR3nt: TGTGCCAGCAGTTTAAATAATGGTCAGCCCCAGCATTTT
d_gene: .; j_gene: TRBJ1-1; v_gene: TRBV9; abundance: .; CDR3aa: CASSVQSMNTEAFF; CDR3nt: TGTGCCAGCAGCGTACAGAGCATGAACACTGAAGCTTTCTTT
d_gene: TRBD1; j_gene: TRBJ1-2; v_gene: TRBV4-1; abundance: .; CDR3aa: CASSQTDRVYGYTF; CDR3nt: TGCGCCAGCAGCCAGACGGACAGGGTCTATGGCTACACCTTC
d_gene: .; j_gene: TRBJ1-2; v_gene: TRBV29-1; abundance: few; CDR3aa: CSGDGVANGYTF; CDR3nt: TGCAGCGGGGACGGGGTTGCGAACGGCTACACCTTC
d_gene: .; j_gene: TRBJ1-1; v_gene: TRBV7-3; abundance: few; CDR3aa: CASSREGITEAFF; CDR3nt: TGTGCCAGCAGTCGGGAGGGGATCACTGAAGCTTTCTTT
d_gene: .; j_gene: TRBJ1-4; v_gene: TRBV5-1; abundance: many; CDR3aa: CASSLEPTNEKLFF; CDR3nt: TGCGCCAGCAGCTTGGAGCCTACTAATGAAAAACTGTTTTTT
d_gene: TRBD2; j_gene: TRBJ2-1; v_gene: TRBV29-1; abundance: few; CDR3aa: CSVAGLAGNEQFF; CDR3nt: TGCAGCGTGGCGGGACTAGCGGGCAATGAGCAGTTCTTC
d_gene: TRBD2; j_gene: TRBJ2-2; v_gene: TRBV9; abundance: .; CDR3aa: CASSVDSSGSAGELFF; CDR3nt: TGCGCCAGCAGCGTAGATTCTAGCGGGAGTGCCGGGGAGCTGTTTTTT
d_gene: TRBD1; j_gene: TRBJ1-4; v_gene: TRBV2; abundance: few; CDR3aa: CASSRQGVNEKLFF; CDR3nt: TGTGCCAGCAGTCGGCAGGGGGTTAACGAAAAACTGTTTTTT
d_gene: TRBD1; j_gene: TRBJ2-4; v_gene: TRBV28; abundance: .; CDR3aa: CASSRTRQGKAKNIQYF; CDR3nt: TGTGCCAGCAGTCGCACCAGACAGGGTAAAGCCAAAAACATTCAGTACTTC
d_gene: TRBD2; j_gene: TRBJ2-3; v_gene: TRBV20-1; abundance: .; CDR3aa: CSAHSGPSTDTQYF; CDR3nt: TGCAGTGCACATAGCGGGCCTAGCACAGATACGCAGTATTTT
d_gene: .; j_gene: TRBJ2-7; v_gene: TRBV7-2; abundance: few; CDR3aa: CASSGWESAYEQYF; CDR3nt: TGTGCCAGCAGCGGGTGGGAGTCGGCCTACGAGCAGTACTTC
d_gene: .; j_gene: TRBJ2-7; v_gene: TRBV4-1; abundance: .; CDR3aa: CASSPTWSYEQYF; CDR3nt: TGCGCCAGCAGCCCCACCTGGTCCTACGAGCAGTACTTC
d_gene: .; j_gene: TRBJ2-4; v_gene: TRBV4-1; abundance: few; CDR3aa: CASSQDIVTGRENIQYF; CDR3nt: TGCGCCAGCAGCCAAGATATCGTGACGGGAAGGGAGAACATTCAGTACTTC
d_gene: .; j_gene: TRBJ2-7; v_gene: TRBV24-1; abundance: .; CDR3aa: CATSDFRDIFYEQYF; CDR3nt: TGTGCCACCAGTGATTTTAGGGATATCTTTTACGAGCAGTACTTC
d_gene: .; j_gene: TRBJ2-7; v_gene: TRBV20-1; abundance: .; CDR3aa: CSARAPWDHEQYF; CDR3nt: TGCAGTGCTAGAGCCCCCTGGGACCACGAGCAGTACTTC
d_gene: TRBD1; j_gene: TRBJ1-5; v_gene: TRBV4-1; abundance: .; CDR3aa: CASSQGTGDQPQHF; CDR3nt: TGCGCCAGCAGCCAAGGGACAGGGGATCAGCCCCAGCATTTT
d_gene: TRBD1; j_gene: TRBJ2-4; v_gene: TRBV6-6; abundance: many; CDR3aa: CASSRGQKNIQYF; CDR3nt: TGTGCCAGCAGCAGGGGACAGAAAAACATTCAGTACTTC
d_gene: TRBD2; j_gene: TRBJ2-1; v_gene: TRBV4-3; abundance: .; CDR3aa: CASSQDLLADYLSYNEQFF; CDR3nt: TGCGCCAGCAGCCAAGATCTCCTAGCGGACTACCTCTCCTACAATGAGCAGTTCTTC
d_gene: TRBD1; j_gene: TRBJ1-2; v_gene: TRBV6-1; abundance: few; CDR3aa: CASSAGGSRGYTF; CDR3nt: TGTGCCAGCAGCGCAGGGGGCTCGCGGGGCTACACCTTC
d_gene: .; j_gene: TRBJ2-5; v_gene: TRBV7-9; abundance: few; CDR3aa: CASSLVLGGPGETQYF; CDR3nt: TGTGCCAGCAGCTTAGTTCTAGGGGGACCAGGAGAGACCCAGTACTTC
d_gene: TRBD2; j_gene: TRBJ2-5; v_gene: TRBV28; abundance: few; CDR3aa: CASQPGTSGQETQYF; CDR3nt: TGTGCCAGCCAACCCGGGACTAGCGGCCAAGAGACCCAGTACTTC
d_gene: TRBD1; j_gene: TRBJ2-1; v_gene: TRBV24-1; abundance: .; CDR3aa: CATSEGTGGKRLFDYEQFF; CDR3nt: TGTGCCACCAGTGAAGGGACAGGGGGAAAGCGGCTATTCGACTATGAGCAGTTCTTC
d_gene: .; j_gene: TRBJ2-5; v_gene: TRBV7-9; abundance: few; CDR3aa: CASSFTSRNQETQYF; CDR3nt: TGTGCCAGCAGCTTTACGTCCAGGAACCAAGAGACCCAGTACTTC